A single sample is the source of the 24 T cell receptor beta chains below, sequenced in a study of cytomegalovirus exposure and HLA in healthy donors. PCR primers comprised 60 Vbeta and 13 Jbeta primers. The assay was immunoSEQ multiplex PCR, and TCRdb's table has in-frame clones only and misses some. The sample lists more than 150,000 clones, roughly 87% occurring once. The sample taken for sequencing was PBMCs. The source is a girl in the first two years of life in good health and CMV-seronegative.

The chain joins TRBV27 to TRBJ2-3; D might be TRBD2 (6 bases). There are 14 residues in the CDR3. The germline V and J ends were trimmed by 5 bases and 3 bases, with 12 bases remaining between them. Germline CDR1 MNHEY, CDR2 SMNVEV (reference sequence). The CDR3 spells CASSLPGGTDTQYF. The CDR3 DNA sequence: TGTGCCAGCAGTCTCCCTGGGGGGACAGATACGCAGTATTTT.

The gene calls are TRBV19 and TRBJ2-7; 9 bases match TRBD1. Germline-derived CDR1 and CDR2 are LNHDA and SQIVND (reference sequence). With V trimmed by 5 bases and J by 3 bases, 8 bases remained unmatched. The CDR3 totals 15 residues. CDR3 amino acids: CASSWDGQGYYEQYF. The CDR3 DNA reads TGTGCCAGTAGTTGGGACGGACAGGGGTACTACGAGCAGTACTTC.

The rearrangement links TRBV4-2 to TRBJ2-2; D might be TRBD1 (6 bases). Germline CDR1 reads LGHNA; CDR2 reads YNFKEQ. Deletions cut 1 base from V and 4 bases from J, with 10 bases between. This CDR3 spans 15 amino acids. CDR3: CASSQGGQSTGELFF. The CDR3 region has the DNA TGTGCCAGCAGCCAAGGCGGACAGTCCACCGGGGAGCTGTTTTTT.

The chain is built from TRBV19 and TRBJ1-2; 7 positions agree with TRBD1. Germline V gene sequence: CDR1 LNHDA, CDR2 SQIVND (reference sequence). The length of the CDR3 is 13 residues. J gave up 4 bases and V 9 bases, and 8 bases lay outside the gene matches. CDR3 sequence (DNA): TGTGCCAGCCATGCTACAGGGGTCTATGGCTACACCTTC. Amino acid sequence: CASHATGVYGYTF. Full variable domain (rest looked up from reference TRBV19 and TRBJ1-2): DGGITQSPKYLFRKEGQNVTLSCEQNLNHDAMYWYRQDPGQGLRLIYYSQIVNDFQKGDIAEGYSVSREKKESFPLTVTSAQKNPTAFYLCASHATGVYGYTFGSGTRLTVV.

The chain combines TRBV27 with TRBJ2-7; the match to TRBD1 covers 8 bases. The CDR3 is 12 amino acids. Trimming at V came to 3 bases and at J to 6 bases, leaving 1 base not matched to a gene. Germline CDR1 is MNHEY and CDR2 is SMNVEV (reference sequence). CDR3 amino acids: CASSFTGGEQYF. The CDR3 region has the DNA TGTGCCAGCAGTTTTACAGGGGGCGAGCAGTACTTC.

This chain joins TRBV7-9 and TRBJ2-5; D gene unclear. CDR3 length: 14 residues. CDR1 is SEHNR and CDR2 is FQNEAQ in the germline V gene (reference sequence). V was cut by 1 base and J by 1 base, with 7 bases left in between. The CDR3 reads CASSLGAIQETQYF. CDR3 DNA sequence: TGTGCCAGCAGCTTAGGTGCTATCCAAGAGACCCAGTACTTC.

This clone was recorded only once. The chain employs TRBV27 and TRBJ2-3, with TRBD2 matching 11 bases. The length of the CDR3 is 18 residues. V shed 1 base and J 4 bases; nucleotides not matched to a gene: 10. Germline V gives CDR1 MNHEY, CDR2 SMNVEV (reference sequence). CDR3 in amino acids: CASSLLNSGGATSDTQYF. The DNA of the CDR3 is TGTGCCAGCAGTTTATTAAATAGCGGGGGGGCCACCTCAGATACGCAGTATTTT.

The V and J genes are TRBV2 and TRBJ2-7; TRBD1 matches 8 bases. The CDR3 runs to 14 residues. The J segment lost 2 bases and the V segment lost 6 bases, leaving 6 bases of the junction unmatched. Germline-derived CDR1 and CDR2 are SNHLY and FYNNEI. In DNA, the CDR3 is TGTGCCAGCAGCGCGCAGGGGGCAACCTACGAGCAGTACTTC. Protein: CASSAQGATYEQYF.

Here the CDR3 reads CARPPRGRRTYEQYF. CDR3 nucleotide sequence: TGTGCCAGACCCCCGAGGGGGCGAAGGACCTACGAGCAGTACTTC. The rearrangement joins TRBV19 to TRBJ2-7; 7 bases are a match to TRBD1. V gave up 9 bases and J gave up 2 bases; unmatched junction bases: 13. Germline CDR1 and CDR2: LNHDA and SQIVND (reference sequence). The CDR3 runs 15 residues. The entire variable domain, with the rest obtained from reference TRBV19 and TRBJ2-7, is as follows: DGGITQSPKYLFRKEGQNVTLSCEQNLNHDAMYWYRQDPGQGLRLIYYSQIVNDFQKGDIAEGYSVSREKKESFPLTVTSAQKNPTAFYLCARPPRGRRTYEQYFGPGTRLTVT.

This clone was observed once. The rearrangement joins TRBV25-1 to TRBJ2-1; 9 nucleotides align to TRBD1. This CDR3 is built from 15 residues. The germline gives CDR1 MGHDK, CDR2 SYGVNS. J lost 2 bases, V lost 3 bases, and 2 bases had no gene match. Here the CDR3 reads CASSDGQGTYNEQFF. CDR3 bases: TGTGCCAGCAGTGACGGACAGGGGACCTACAATGAGCAGTTCTTC.

The V and J genes are TRBV4-1 and TRBJ2-7; D gene ambiguous. From germline, CDR1 is MGHRA and CDR2 YSYEKL. The V and J ends lost 0 bases and 0 bases respectively, with 6 bases between them. This CDR3 is built from 14 residues. CDR3 protein: CASSQDPLSYEQYF. The CDR3 coding sequence is TGCGCCAGCAGCCAAGACCCCCTCTCCTACGAGCAGTACTTC.

In its sample, this clone was seen a few times. This chain connects TRBV9 to TRBJ2-2; D might be TRBD1 (6 bases). V was shortened by 4 bases and J by 4 bases, with 14 bases between the two germline ends. The CDR3 is 15 residues long. Looked up from germline, CDR1 is SGDLS and CDR2 is YYNGEE. CDR3 sequence reads: CASSSQGTTTGELFF. As DNA, the CDR3 is TGTGCCAGCAGCTCCCAAGGGACAACCACCGGGGAGCTGTTTTTT.

V and J are TRBV5-8 and TRBJ1-1; TRBD1 matches at 7 bases. The V gene's germline CDR1 is SGHTS and CDR2 YDEGEE. V dropped 1 base and J dropped 0; count of bases not matched to a gene: 9. The CDR3 loop spans 17 amino acids. In DNA form, the CDR3 reads TGTGCCAGCAGCTTGAGGGGGCTTCAGCAAATGAACACTGAAGCTTTCTTT. Translated, it gives CASSLRGLQQMNTEAFF.

The rearrangement joins TRBV30 to TRBJ2-3, with a tentative D call TRBD1 (5 bases). From germline, CDR1 is GTSNPN and CDR2 SVGIG (reference sequence). The CDR3 consists of 12 residues. The germline V and J ends were trimmed by 4 bases and 4 bases, with 9 bases remaining between them. CDR3 residues: CAWKGSSDTQYF. For the CDR3, the DNA is TGTGCCTGGAAGGGGTCATCAGATACGCAGTATTTT.

The V call is TRBV27, the J call TRBJ1-1; maybe TRBD1 (5 bases). V lost 2 bases and J 4 bases, leaving 8 bases between the germline ends. CDR3 length equals 13 residues. Germline V CDR1 and CDR2: MNHEY, SMNVEV (reference sequence). Here the CDR3 DNA reads TGTGCCAGCAGTTTACACGGGGGCACTGAAGCTTTCTTT. This sequence encodes CASSLHGGTEAFF.

The chain is built from TRBV10-1 and TRBJ2-3; weak D call: TRBD1 (6 bases). The CDR3 is 14 amino acids. Germline CDR1 is WNHNN and CDR2 is SYGVQD (reference sequence). The ends were cut back, 2 bases at V and 5 bases at J, with 11 bases in the middle. CDR3 sequence: CASSERLGGDTQYF. CDR3 coding DNA: TGCGCCAGCAGTGAGAGATTAGGGGGAGATACGCAGTATTTT.

V gene TRBV5-1 combines with J gene TRBJ1-2, with 9 bases identical to TRBD1. Germline CDR1 and CDR2: SGHRS and YFSETQ. V lost 4 bases and J lost 8; bases outside the gene matches: 12. The length of the CDR3 is 15 residues. In nucleotides, the CDR3 is TGCGCCAGCAGCGGAACCCGGACAGGGGAGAAAGGCTACACCTTC. It translates to CASSGTRTGEKGYTF. The full variable domain, in which reference TRBV5-1 and TRBJ1-2 provide the parts outside the CDR3, is KAGVTQTPRYLIKTRGQQVTLSCSPISGHRSVSWYQQTPGQGLQFLFEYFSETQRNKGNFPGRFSGRQFSNSRSEMNVSTLELGDSALYLCASSGTRTGEKGYTFGSGTRLTVV.

This sequence joins TRBV6-5 and TRBJ1-1, with 7 bases matching TRBD1. The V gene's germline CDR1 is MNHEY and CDR2 SVGAGI. The CDR3 spans 13 residues. The ends lost 6 bases at V and 3 bases at J; junction bases unmatched: 4. The CDR3, as DNA: TGTGCCAGCAGCGGGGACAGCTACACTGAAGCTTTCTTT. Amino acid sequence: CASSGDSYTEAFF.

The chain employs TRBV9 and TRBJ2-7; D may be TRBD1 (5 bases). CDR3 length equals 17 residues. Germline lookup yields CDR1 SGDLS and CDR2 YYNGEE. V lost 4 bases and J 3 bases, leaving 23 bases between the germline ends. CDR3 bases: TGTGCCAGCAGCTTCGAAGAATTGACAGTTCTAAACTACGAGCAGTACTTC. It specifies CASSFEELTVLNYEQYF.

This sequence joins TRBV4-3 and TRBJ1-1, with D hard to call. Trimming shortened V by 3 bases and J by 4 bases, and 9 bases separated the two germline ends. This CDR3 is built from 13 residues. From germline, CDR1 is LGHNA and CDR2 YSLEER. CDR3 in DNA: TGCGCCAGCAGCCACGAAGAGTTCACTGAAGCTTTCTTT. It encodes CASSHEEFTEAFF.

The V gene is TRBV2, the J gene TRBJ2-4; 10 bases match TRBD2. The ends lost 7 bases at V and 6 bases at J; junction bases unmatched: 15. The V gene's germline CDR1 is SNHLY and CDR2 FYNNEI. CDR3 length: 17 amino acids. This CDR3 reads CASNGGLAGVSGNIQYF. For the CDR3, the DNA is TGTGCCAGCAATGGGGGTCTAGCGGGGGTCTCAGGAAACATTCAGTACTTC. The full variable domain, its missing parts supplied by reference TRBV2 and TRBJ2-4, is EPEVTQTPSHQVTQMGQEVILRCVPISNHLYFYWYRQILGQKVEFLVSFYNNEISEKSEIFDDQFSVERPDGSNFTLKIRSTKLEDSAMYFCASNGGLAGVSGNIQYFGAGTRLSVL.

The rearrangement uses TRBV6-6 and TRBJ2-1; D perhaps matches TRBD2 (6 bases). Germline values: CDR1 MNHNY, CDR2 SVGAGI (reference sequence). Trimming pared 5 bases from V and 4 bases from J, leaving 15 bases between. There are 15 residues in the CDR3. For the CDR3, the DNA is TGTGCCAGCAGTCCCGGAGGGGCCGATTACAATGAGCAGTTCTTC. Amino acid sequence: CASSPGGADYNEQFF.

This clone was seen a handful of times. The chain employs TRBV19 and TRBJ2-1; TRBD1 aligns across 8 bases. Unmatched junction bases numbered 7, after V lost 6 bases and J lost 9 bases. This CDR3 has 13 amino acids. Germline-derived CDR1 and CDR2 are LNHDA and SQIVND (reference sequence). The CDR3: CASRSTGQGEQFF. The CDR3, as DNA: TGTGCCAGTAGATCGACAGGACAGGGTGAGCAGTTCTTC.

This clone was seen a few times. The chain is built from TRBV30 and TRBJ2-1; 10 nucleotides match TRBD2. This CDR3 contains 13 residues. The ends lost 8 bases at V and 5 bases at J; junction bases unmatched: 6. Looked up from germline, CDR1 is GTSNPN and CDR2 is SVGIG (reference sequence). For the CDR3, the DNA is TGTGCCGGTGGGAGCGGGAGGGACAATGAGCAGTTCTTC. Residues: CAGGSGRDNEQFF.